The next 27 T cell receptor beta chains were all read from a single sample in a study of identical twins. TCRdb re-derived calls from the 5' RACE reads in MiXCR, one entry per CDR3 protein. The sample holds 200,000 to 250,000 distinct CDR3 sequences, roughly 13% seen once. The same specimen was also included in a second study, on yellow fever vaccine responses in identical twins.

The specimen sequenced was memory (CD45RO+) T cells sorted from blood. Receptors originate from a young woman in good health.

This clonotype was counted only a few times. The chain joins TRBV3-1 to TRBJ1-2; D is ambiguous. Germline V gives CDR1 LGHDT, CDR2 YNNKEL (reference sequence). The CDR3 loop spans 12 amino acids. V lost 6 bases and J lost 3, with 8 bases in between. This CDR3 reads CASSGQYYGYTF. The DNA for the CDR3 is TGTGCCAGCAGTGGGCAGTACTATGGCTACACCTTC. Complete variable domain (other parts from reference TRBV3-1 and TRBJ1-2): DTAVSQTPKYLVTQMGNDKSIKCEQNLGHDTMYWYKQDSKKFLKIMFSYNNKELIINETVPNRFSPKSPDKAHLNLHINSLELGDSAVYFCASSGQYYGYTFGSGTRLTVV.

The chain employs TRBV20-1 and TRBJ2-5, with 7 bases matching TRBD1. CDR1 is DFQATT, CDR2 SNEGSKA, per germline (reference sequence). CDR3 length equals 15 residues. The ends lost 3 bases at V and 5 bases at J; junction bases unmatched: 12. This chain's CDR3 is CSARDGTVKSETQYF. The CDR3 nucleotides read TGCAGTGCTAGGGATGGGACAGTGAAATCGGAGACCCAGTACTTC.

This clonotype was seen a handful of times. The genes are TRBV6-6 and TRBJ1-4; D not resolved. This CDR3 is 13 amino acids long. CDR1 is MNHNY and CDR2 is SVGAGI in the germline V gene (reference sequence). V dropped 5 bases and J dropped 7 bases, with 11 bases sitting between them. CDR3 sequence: CASSPGLGEKLFF. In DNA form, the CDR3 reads TGTGCCAGCAGTCCGGGCTTGGGTGAAAAACTGTTTTTT.

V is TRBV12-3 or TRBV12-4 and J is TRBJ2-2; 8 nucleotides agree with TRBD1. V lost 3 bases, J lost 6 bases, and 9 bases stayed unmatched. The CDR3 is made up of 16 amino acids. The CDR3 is CASSFSQNRGSGELFF. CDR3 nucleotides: TGTGCCAGCAGTTTTTCCCAGAACAGGGGGTCCGGGGAGCTGTTTTTT.

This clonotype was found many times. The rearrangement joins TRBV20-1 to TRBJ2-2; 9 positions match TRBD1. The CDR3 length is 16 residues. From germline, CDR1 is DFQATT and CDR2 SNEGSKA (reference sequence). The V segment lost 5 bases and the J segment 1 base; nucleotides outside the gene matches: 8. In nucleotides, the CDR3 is TGCAGTGCTGGACAGGACAGGGGATGGAACACCGGGGAGCTGTTTTTT. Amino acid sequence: CSAGQDRGWNTGELFF.

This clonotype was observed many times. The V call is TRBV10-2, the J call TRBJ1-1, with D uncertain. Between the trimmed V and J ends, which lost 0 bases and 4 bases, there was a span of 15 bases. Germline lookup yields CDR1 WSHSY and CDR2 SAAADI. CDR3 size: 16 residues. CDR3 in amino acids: CASSESLPTGLTEAFF. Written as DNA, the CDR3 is TGCGCCAGCAGTGAGTCGCTCCCCACGGGTCTCACTGAAGCTTTCTTT.

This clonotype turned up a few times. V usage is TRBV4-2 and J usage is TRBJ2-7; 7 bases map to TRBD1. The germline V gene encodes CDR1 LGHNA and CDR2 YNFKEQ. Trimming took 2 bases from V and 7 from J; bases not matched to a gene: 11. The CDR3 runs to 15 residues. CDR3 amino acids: CASSQHGQDSSEQYF. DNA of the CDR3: TGTGCCAGCAGCCAACACGGACAGGATTCCTCGGAGCAGTACTTC.

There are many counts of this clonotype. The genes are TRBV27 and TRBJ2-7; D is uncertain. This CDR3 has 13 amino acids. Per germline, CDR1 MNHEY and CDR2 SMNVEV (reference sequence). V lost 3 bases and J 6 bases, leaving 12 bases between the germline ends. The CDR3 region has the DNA TGTGCCAGCAGTTTTTGTGATATTTGCGAGCAGTACTTC. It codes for CASSFCDICEQYF.

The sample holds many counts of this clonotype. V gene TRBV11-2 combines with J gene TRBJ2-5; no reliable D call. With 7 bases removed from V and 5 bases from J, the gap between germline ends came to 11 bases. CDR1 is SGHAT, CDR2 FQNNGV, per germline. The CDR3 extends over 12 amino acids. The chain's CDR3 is CASTPSSETQYF. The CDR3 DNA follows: TGTGCCAGCACCCCGTCCAGTGAGACCCAGTACTTC.

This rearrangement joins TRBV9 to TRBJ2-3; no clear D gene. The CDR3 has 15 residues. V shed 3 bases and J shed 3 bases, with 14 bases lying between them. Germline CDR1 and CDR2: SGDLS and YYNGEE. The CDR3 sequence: CASSETQTQTDTQYF. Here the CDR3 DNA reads TGTGCCAGCAGCGAGACACAGACTCAAACAGATACGCAGTATTTT.

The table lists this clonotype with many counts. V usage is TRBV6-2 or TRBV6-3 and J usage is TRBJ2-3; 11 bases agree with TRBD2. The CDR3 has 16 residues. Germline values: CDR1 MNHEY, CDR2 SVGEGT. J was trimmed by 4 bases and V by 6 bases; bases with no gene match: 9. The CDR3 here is CASRKLAGAVSDTQYF. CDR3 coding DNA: TGTGCCAGCAGAAAACTAGCGGGAGCGGTTTCAGATACGCAGTATTTT.

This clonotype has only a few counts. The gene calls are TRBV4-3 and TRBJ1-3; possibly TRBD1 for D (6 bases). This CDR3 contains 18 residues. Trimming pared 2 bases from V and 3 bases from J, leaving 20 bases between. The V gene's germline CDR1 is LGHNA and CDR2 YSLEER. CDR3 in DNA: TGCGCCAGCAGCCAAATGACAGGTACTACGTTTGTTGGAAACACCATATATTTT. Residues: CASSQMTGTTFVGNTIYF.

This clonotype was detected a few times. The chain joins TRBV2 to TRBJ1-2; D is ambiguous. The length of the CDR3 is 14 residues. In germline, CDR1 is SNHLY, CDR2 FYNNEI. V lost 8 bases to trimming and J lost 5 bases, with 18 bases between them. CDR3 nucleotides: TGTGCCAGCGGACCCGACGGAAAGACTTATGGCTACACCTTC. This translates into CASGPDGKTYGYTF.

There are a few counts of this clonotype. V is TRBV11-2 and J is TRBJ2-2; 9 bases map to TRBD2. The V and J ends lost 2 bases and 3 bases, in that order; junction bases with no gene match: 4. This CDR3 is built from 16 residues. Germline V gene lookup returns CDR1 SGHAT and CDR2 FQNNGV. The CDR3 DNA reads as TGTGCCAGCAGCTTAATGCTAGCGGGGTACACCGGGGAGCTGTTTTTT. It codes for CASSLMLAGYTGELFF.

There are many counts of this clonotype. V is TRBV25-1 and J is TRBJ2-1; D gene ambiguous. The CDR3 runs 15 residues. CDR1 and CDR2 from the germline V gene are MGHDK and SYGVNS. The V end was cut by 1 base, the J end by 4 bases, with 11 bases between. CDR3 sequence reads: CASSEFLGPYNEQFF. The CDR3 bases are TGTGCCAGCAGTGAATTTTTAGGACCTTACAATGAGCAGTTCTTC.

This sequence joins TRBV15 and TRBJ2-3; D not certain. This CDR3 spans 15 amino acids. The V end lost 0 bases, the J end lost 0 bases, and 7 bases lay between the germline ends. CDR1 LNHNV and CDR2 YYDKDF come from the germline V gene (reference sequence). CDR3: CATSRDRSSTDTQYF. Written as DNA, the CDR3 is TGTGCCACCAGCAGAGATCGTAGTAGCACAGATACGCAGTATTTT.

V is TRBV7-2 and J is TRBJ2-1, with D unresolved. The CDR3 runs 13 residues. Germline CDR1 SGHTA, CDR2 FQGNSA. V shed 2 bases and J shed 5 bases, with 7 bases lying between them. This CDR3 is CASSLYRNNEQFF. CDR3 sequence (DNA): TGTGCCAGCAGCTTATATAGAAACAATGAGCAGTTCTTC.

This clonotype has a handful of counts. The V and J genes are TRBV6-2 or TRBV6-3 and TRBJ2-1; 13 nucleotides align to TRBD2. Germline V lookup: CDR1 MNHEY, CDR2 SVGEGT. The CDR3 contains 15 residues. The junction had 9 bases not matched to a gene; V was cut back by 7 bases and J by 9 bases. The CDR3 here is CASTAGGLAGREQFF. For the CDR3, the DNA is TGTGCCAGCACCGCCGGGGGACTAGCGGGACGTGAGCAGTTCTTC.

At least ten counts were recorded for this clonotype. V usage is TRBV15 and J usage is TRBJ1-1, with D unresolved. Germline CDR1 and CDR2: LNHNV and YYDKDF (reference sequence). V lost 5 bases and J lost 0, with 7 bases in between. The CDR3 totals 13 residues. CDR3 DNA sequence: TGTGCCACCAGCCCCCAAGTGAACACTGAAGCTTTCTTT. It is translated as CATSPQVNTEAFF.

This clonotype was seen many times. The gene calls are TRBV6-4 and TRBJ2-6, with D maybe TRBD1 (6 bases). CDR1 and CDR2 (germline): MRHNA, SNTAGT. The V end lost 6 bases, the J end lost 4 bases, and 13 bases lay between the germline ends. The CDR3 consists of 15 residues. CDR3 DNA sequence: TGTGCCAGCAGCGATGGGACATCAGGGGCCAACGTCCTGACTTTC. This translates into CASSDGTSGANVLTF.

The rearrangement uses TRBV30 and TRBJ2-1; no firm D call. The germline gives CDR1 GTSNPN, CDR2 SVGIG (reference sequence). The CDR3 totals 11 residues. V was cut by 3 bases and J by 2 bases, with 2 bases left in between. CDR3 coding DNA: TGTGCCTGGAGACCCTACAATGAGCAGTTCTTC. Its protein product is CAWRPYNEQFF.

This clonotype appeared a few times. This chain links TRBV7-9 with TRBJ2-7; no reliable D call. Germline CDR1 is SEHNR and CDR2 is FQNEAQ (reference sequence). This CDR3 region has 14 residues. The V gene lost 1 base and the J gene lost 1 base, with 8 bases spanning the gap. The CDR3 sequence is CASSLDLLSYEQYF. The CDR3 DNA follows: TGTGCCAGCAGCTTAGACTTACTGTCCTACGAGCAGTACTTC.

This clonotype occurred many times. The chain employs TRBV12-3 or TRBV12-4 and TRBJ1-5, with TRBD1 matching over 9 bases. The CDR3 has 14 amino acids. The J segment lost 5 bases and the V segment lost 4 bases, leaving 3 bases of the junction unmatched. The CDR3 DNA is TGTGCCAGCAGTTCACAGGGGGCTTATCAGCCCCAGCATTTT. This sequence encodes CASSSQGAYQPQHF.

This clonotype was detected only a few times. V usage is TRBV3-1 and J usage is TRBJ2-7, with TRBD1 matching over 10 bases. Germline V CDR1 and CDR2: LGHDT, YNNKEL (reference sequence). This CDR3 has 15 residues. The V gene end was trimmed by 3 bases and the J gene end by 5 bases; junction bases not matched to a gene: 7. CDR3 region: CASSQGQGIKDEQYF. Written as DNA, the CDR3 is TGTGCCAGCAGCCAGGGACAGGGGATAAAGGACGAGCAGTACTTC.

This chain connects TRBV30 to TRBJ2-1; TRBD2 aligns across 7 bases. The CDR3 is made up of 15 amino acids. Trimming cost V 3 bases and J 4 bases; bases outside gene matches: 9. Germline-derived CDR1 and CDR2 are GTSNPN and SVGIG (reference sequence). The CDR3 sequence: CAWSTRTRAYNEQFF. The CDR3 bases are TGTGCCTGGAGCACCCGGACTAGGGCGTACAATGAGCAGTTCTTC.

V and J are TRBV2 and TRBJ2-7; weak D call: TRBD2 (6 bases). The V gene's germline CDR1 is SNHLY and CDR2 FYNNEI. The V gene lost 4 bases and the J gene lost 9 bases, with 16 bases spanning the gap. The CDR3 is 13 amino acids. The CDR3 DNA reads TGTGCCAGCAGTGGATTACTCGGGGGAACGCAGTACTTC. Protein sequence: CASSGLLGGTQYF.

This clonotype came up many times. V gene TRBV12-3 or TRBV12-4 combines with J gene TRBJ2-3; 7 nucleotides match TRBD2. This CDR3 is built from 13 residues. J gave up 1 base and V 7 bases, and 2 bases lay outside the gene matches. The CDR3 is CASKGGRTDTQYF. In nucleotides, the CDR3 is TGTGCCAGCAAGGGAGGGCGCACAGATACGCAGTATTTT.